The text below deals with one T cell receptor (beta chain). The data were obtained in a study of blood T cell repertoires in COVID-19. About the study: Some COVID-19 samples were acute and others convalescent; all came from the United States, Italy and Spain. T cells, B-cell-depleted T cells, or PBMCs supplied cDNA or gDNA.

Original processing notes: Estimates of nucleated cell counts were drawn from the amplification of reference gene primers. Some clones are missing from TCRdb's copy, which holds only in-frame ones; the method was immunoSEQ multiplex PCR. D and trimming come from the DNA, and the V and J calls and clone size come from that table. The table has under 200,000 clones, around four fifths seen once; the top ten hold roughly 2.9%. CDR1 SGHRS and CDR2 YFSETQ come from the germline V gene. The V end was cut by 0 bases, the J end by 2 bases, with 9 bases between. The CDR3 is 15 residues long. This receptor was taken from a woman between 55 and 75 years old with acute or convalescent COVID-19. This chain uses TRBV5-1 with TRBJ1-3; D remains ambiguous. Sample: peripheral blood. The CDR3, as DNA: TGCGCCAGCAGCTTGGTTGGCGAGGCTGGAAACACCATATATTTT. This gives the protein CASSLVGEAGNTIYF.